This T cell receptor (beta chain) was observed in a study of CD8 T cells in Susac syndrome. Germline-derived CDR1 and CDR2 are SEHNR and FQNEAQ (reference sequence). This CDR3 contains 12 residues. The germline V and J ends were trimmed by 10 bases and 6 bases, with 12 bases remaining between them. Random hexamers primed reverse transcription of about 0.45 to 1 ug RNA. Via MiXCR, TCRdb re-called the immunoSEQ multiplex PCR reads, giving one row per CDR3 protein. In the table there are under 200,000 distinct CDR3 sequences, roughly nine tenths of which are singletons. Negative isolation was applied to CD8+ and CD4+ T cells, and FACS enrichment was applied to TEMRA cells.

The origin of this receptor is a human donor with Susac syndrome. The chain couples TRBV7-9 to TRBJ2-2, with D hard to call. The sample was CD4+ T cells from PBMCs. Here the CDR3 reads CATSPYSGELFF. The CDR3 nucleotides are TGTGCCACCTCCCCATACTCCGGGGAGCTGTTTTTT.